The table lists the clone carrying this T cell receptor beta chain with many counts. Antigen: not known. The record originates from a study of T cells after yellow fever vaccination. Broader study findings: A small share of clonotypes appeared in both CD4 and CD8 compartments.

TCRdb called the 5' RACE reads again in MiXCR, with one record for every CDR3 protein. The table shows 250,000 or so distinct CDR3 sequences, with 6.9% occurring only once. This TCR derives from a man younger than 45 who received the YFV17D yellow fever vaccine. Sequencing was performed on CD4+ T cells sorted from PBMCs, taken 15 days after the yellow fever booster vaccination.

The CDR3 DNA follows: TGCAGTGCTCCGTTTGGTGAGACCCAGTACTTC. As protein: CSAPFGETQYF. This chain links TRBV20-1 with TRBJ2-5; D unclear. V lost 5 bases, J lost 5 bases, and 9 bases lay in between. Germline lookup yields CDR1 DFQATT and CDR2 SNEGSKA (reference sequence). The CDR3 is made up of 11 amino acids.